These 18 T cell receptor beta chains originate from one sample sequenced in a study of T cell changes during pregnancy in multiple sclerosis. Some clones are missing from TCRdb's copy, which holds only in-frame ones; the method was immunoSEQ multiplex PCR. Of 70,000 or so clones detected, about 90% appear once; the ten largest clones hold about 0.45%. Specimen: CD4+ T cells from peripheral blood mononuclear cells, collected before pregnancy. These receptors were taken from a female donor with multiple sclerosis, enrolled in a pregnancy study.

CDR3 sequence (DNA): TGTGCCAGCAGCCCCAGACCATCTAGCGGGAGGCTCCCCAAGGAGACCCAGTACTTC. Its translation: CASSPRPSSGRLPKETQYF. The chain employs TRBV7-9 and TRBJ2-5, with 11 nucleotides matching TRBD2. Germline V lookup: CDR1 SEHNR, CDR2 FQNEAQ (reference sequence). The CDR3 length is 19 residues. With 5 bases clipped from V and 5 bases from J, the junction kept 19 bases outside the gene matches.

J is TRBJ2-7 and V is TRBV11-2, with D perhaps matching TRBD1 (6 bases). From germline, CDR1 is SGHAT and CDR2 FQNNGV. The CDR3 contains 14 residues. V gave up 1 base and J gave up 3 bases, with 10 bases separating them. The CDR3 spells CASSLGNRDYEQYF. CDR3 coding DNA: TGTGCCAGCAGCTTAGGAAACAGGGACTACGAGCAGTACTTC. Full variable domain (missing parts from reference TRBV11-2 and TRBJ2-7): EAGVAQSPRYKIIEKRQSVAFWCNPISGHATLYWYQQILGQGPKLLIQFQNNGVVDDSQLPKDRFSAERLKGVDSTLKIQPAKLEDSAVYLCASSLGNRDYEQYFGPGTRLTVT.

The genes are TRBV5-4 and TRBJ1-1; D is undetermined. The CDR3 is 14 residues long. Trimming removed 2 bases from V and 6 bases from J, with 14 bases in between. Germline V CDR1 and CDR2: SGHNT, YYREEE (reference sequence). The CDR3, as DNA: TGTGCCAGCAGCTTAGAGAGTCTGGTTTCTGAAGCTTTCTTT. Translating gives CASSLESLVSEAFF. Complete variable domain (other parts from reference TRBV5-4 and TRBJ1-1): ETGVTQSPTHLIKTRGQQVTLRCSSQSGHNTVSWYQQALGQGPQFIFQYYREEENGRGNFPPRFSGLQFPNYSSELNVNALELDDSALYLCASSLESLVSEAFFGQGTRLTVV.

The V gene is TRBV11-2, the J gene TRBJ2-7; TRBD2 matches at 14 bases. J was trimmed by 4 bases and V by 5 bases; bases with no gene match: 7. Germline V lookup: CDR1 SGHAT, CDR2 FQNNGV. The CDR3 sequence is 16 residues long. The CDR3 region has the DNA TGTGCCAGCAGCGGCACGGGACTAGCGGGAGCTTACGAGCAGTACTTC. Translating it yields CASSGTGLAGAYEQYF.

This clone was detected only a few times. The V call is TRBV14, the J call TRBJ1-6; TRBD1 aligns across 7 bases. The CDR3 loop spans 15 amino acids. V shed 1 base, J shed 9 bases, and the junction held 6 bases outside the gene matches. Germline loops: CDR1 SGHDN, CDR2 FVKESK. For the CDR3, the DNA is TGTGCCAGCAGCCAAGGACAGGGAAGGGTTTCACCCCTCCACTTT. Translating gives CASSQGQGRVSPLHF.

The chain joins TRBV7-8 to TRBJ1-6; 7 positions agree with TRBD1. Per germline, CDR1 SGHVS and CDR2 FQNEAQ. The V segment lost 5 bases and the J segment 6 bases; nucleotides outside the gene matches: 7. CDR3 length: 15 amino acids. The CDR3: CASSRDSGFNSPLHF. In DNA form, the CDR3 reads TGTGCCAGCAGCAGGGACAGCGGATTTAATTCACCCCTCCACTTT. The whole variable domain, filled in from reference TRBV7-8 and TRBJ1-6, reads GAGVSQSPRYKVAKRGQDVALRCDPISGHVSLFWYQQALGQGPEFLTYFQNEAQLDKSGLPSDRFFAERPEGSVSTLKIQRTQQEDSAVYLCASSRDSGFNSPLHFGNGTRLTVT.

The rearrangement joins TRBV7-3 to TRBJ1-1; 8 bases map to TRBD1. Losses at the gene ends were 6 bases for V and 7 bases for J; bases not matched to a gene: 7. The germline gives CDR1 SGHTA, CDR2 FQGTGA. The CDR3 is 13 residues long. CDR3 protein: CASRETTGGEAFF. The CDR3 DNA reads TGTGCCAGCAGAGAAACTACAGGGGGTGAAGCTTTCTTT.

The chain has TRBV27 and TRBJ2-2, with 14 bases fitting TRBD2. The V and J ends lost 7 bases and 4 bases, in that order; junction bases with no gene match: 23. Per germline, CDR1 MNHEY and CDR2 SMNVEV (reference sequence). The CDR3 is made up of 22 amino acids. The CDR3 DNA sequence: TGTGCCAGCACTAATCAAAAAGGGACAGGGGGACTAGCGGGAGTCCTCACCGGGGAGCTGTTTTTT. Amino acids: CASTNQKGTGGLAGVLTGELFF.

Here the CDR3 reads CASSLFTPRRDRENYEQYF. DNA for the CDR3: TGTGCCAGCAGTTTATTCACCCCCCGACGGGACAGGGAGAACTACGAGCAGTACTTC. This chain connects TRBV27 to TRBJ2-7, with 9 bases identical to TRBD1. This CDR3 contains 19 residues. V shed 1 base and J 3 bases; nucleotides not matched to a gene: 16. Germline assignment: CDR1 MNHEY and CDR2 SMNVEV (reference sequence).

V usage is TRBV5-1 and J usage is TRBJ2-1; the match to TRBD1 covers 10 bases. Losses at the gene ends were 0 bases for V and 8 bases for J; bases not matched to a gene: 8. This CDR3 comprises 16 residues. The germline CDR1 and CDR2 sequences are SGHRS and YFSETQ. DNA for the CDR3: TGCGCCAGCAGCTTGGTTTCGGGACAGGGGTTCGATGAGCAGTTCTTC. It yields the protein CASSLVSGQGFDEQFF.

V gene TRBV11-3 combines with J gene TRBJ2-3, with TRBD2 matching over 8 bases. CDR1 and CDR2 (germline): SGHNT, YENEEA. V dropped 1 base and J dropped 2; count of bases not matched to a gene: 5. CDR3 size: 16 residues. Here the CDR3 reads CASSLVTGGFTDTQYF. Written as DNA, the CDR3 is TGTGCCAGCAGCTTAGTAACGGGGGGGTTCACAGATACGCAGTATTTT. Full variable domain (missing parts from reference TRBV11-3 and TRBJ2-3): EAGVVQSPRYKIIEKKQPVAFWCNPISGHNTLYWYLQNLGQGPELLIRYENEEAVDDSQLPKDRFSAERLKGVDSTLKIQPAELGDSAVYLCASSLVTGGFTDTQYFGPGTRLTVL.

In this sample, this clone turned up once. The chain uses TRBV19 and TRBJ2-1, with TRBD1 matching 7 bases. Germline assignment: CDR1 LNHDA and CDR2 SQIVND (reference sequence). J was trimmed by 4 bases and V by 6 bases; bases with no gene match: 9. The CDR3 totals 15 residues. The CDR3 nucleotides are TGTGCCAGTAGGACCCGACAGGGTGGGTACAATGAGCAGTTCTTC. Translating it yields CASRTRQGGYNEQFF.

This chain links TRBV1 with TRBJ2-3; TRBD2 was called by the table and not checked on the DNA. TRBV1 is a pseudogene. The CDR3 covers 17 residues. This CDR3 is CTSSQALAGGSTDTQYF. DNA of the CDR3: TGCACCAGCAGCCAAGCCCTAGCGGGGGGGTCCACAGATACGCAGTATTTT.

CDR3 sequence (DNA): TGTGCCAGCAGCTTAGCCAAGCTTCTCGGGGGGTCACCCCTCCACTTT. It specifies CASSLAKLLGGSPLHF. This sequence joins TRBV7-8 and TRBJ1-6, with TRBD1 as a possible D gene (5 bases). The CDR3 sequence is 16 residues long. V lost 0 bases and J 10 bases, leaving 16 bases between the germline ends. CDR1 and CDR2 (germline): SGHVS, FQNEAQ. Drawing the rest from reference TRBV7-8 and TRBJ1-6, the complete variable domain is GAGVSQSPRYKVAKRGQDVALRCDPISGHVSLFWYQQALGQGPEFLTYFQNEAQLDKSGLPSDRFFAERPEGSVSTLKIQRTQQEDSAVYLCASSLAKLLGGSPLHFGNGTRLTVT.

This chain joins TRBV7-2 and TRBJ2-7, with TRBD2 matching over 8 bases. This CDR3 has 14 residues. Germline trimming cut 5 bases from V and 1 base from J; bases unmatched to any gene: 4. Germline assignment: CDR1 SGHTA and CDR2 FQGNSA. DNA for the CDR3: TGTGCCAGCAGCCCCGGGGGGGCGTCCTACGAGCAGTACTTC. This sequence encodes CASSPGGASYEQYF.

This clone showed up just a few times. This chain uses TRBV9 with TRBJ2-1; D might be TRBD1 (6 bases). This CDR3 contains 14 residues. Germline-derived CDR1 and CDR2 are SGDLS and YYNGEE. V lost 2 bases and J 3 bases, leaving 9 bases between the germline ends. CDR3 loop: CASSVAGVYNEQFF. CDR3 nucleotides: TGTGCCAGCAGCGTGGCAGGGGTCTACAATGAGCAGTTCTTC.

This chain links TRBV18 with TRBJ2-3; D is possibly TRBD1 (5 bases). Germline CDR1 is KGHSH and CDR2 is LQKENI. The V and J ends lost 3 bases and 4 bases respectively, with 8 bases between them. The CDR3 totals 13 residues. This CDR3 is CASSPLGADTQYF. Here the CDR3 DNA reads TGTGCCAGCTCACCCCTAGGGGCAGATACGCAGTATTTT.

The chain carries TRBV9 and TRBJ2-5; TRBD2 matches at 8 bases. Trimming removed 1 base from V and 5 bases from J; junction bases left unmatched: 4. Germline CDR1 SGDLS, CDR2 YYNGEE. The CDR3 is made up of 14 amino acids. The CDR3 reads CASSVTGGQETQYF. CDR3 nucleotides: TGTGCCAGCAGCGTAACGGGAGGGCAGGAGACCCAGTACTTC.